A single sample gave rise to the 6 T cell receptor beta chains below, sequenced in a study of T cell responses to AZD1222 COVID-19 vaccine. The repertoire was sequenced with immunoSEQ multiplex PCR; TCRdb's copy has only in-frame clones and lacks some. The top ten clones hold about 3.3% of a sample with about 160,000 clones, approximately 90% of them seen once. Here the sequenced sample was peripheral blood, taken 28 days after the second AZD1222 dose. The receptor set was obtained from an adult who received the AZD1222 COVID-19 vaccine.

CDR3 sequence (DNA): TGTGCCAGCAGTGAAAGGGACCTATGGGATGGCTACACCTTC. Its protein product is CASSERDLWDGYTF. The rearrangement uses TRBV6-1 and TRBJ1-2; weak D call: TRBD1 (5 bases). The V end was cut by 2 bases, the J end by 6 bases, with 13 bases between. Germline V lookup: CDR1 MNHNS, CDR2 SASEGT. The CDR3 runs 14 residues.

The chain has TRBV3-1 (or the pseudogene TRBV3-2) and TRBJ2-5, with 8 bases lining up with TRBD2. V lost 0 bases and J lost 2; bases outside the gene matches: 2. The CDR3 runs to 15 residues. Germline assignment: CDR1 LGHDT and CDR2 YNNKEL (reference sequence). The CDR3 sequence: CASSQERLAQETQYF. The CDR3 bases are TGTGCCAGCAGCCAAGAGCGACTAGCGCAAGAGACCCAGTACTTC.

The genes are TRBV12-5 and TRBJ1-5; perhaps TRBD1 as D (6 bases). V lost 6 bases and J 0 bases, leaving 15 bases between the germline ends. The CDR3 runs to 16 residues. The germline V gene encodes CDR1 LGHNT and CDR2 FRNRAP. The CDR3 nucleotides read TGTGCTAGTGGAACCCGGGACACCTATAGCAATCAGCCCCAGCATTTT. This codes for CASGTRDTYSNQPQHF. The complete variable domain, with remaining parts taken from reference TRBV12-5 and TRBJ1-5, reads DARVTQTPRHKVTEMGQEVTMRCQPILGHNTVFWYRQTMMQGLELLAYFRNRAPLDDSGMPKDRFSAEMPDATLATLKIQPSEPRDSAVYFCASGTRDTYSNQPQHFGDGTRLSIL.

The J gene is TRBJ1-1, the V gene TRBV9; tentatively, D is TRBD1 (5 bases). This CDR3 has 11 amino acids. Germline-derived CDR1 and CDR2 are SGDLS and YYNGEE. The V gene lost 4 bases and the J gene lost 7 bases, with 8 bases spanning the gap. In DNA form, the CDR3 reads TGTGCCAGCAGCCCCCAGGGTGAAGCTTTCTTT. This codes for CASSPQGEAFF. Supplemented by reference TRBV9 and TRBJ1-1, the full variable domain reads DSGVTQTPKHLITATGQRVTLRCSPRSGDLSVYWYQQSLDQGLQFLIQYYNGEERAKGNILERFSAQQFPDLHSELNLSSLELGDSALYFCASSPQGEAFFGQGTRLTVV.

This chain joins TRBV5-6 and TRBJ1-2; tentatively, D is TRBD1 (5 bases). Between the trimmed V and J ends, which lost 3 bases and 2 bases, there was a span of 11 bases. Per the germline V gene, CDR1 is SGHDT and CDR2 is YYEEEE. This CDR3 spans 14 amino acids. As DNA, the CDR3 is TGTGCCAGCAGCTCCCTCAGGGAAAACTATGGCTACACCTTC. Amino acids: CASSSLRENYGYTF.

This clone was seen only once. J is TRBJ2-1 and V is TRBV11-2; D gene ambiguous. This CDR3 has 13 amino acids. CDR1 and CDR2 (germline): SGHAT, FQNNGV. The V gene lost 1 base and the J gene lost 4 bases, with 5 bases spanning the gap. CDR3 in amino acids: CASSLAGYNEQFF. The DNA for the CDR3 is TGTGCCAGCAGCTTAGCCGGGTACAATGAGCAGTTCTTC.